This TCR beta chain was observed in a study of T-cell reconstitution after alpha-beta-depleted transplantation in children. It was with unique molecular identifiers that the TCRbeta library was prepared. One entry per CDR3 protein, called by TCRdb with MiXCR from the PCR reads. The data contain more than 150,000 distinct CDR3 sequences, over 5.5% of them singletons. The ends lost 1 base at V and 4 bases at J; junction bases unmatched: 3. The length of the CDR3 is 15 residues. Germline lookup yields CDR1 MNHEY and CDR2 SMNVEV (reference sequence). This clonotype was seen many times. The source of this sequence is a human donor who donated a stem cell graft to a child with Wiskott-Aldrich syndrome. The source material was PBMCs from the stem cell graft donor, sampled from the stem cell graft. J is TRBJ2-2 and V is TRBV27, with TRBD1 identical over 7 bases. CDR3: CASSLLGQSTGELFF. In DNA, the CDR3 is TGTGCCAGCAGTTTATTGGGACAGAGCACCGGGGAGCTGTTTTTT.